The present entry profiles one T cell receptor beta chain with its context. Its antigen is currently unknown. The study sorted every CD8+ T cell subset in triplicate at 250,000 to 300,000 cells each. The source of the sample is a study of CXCR3-negative and CXCR3-positive naive CD8 T cells. Carrying UMI labels, the TRB cDNA libraries were prepared through 5' RACE. From its re-call of the 5' RACE reads, TCRdb lists each CDR3 protein once, without DNA. The listing records 56,000 or so distinct CDR3 sequences. Study-level results: For naive cells, CXCR3-negative and CXCR3-positive subsets had similar TRBV-TRBJ usage; for memory cells, usage differed. Diversity ran similarly high across both naive subsets but far lower in memory CD8+ cells.

The CDR3 covers 12 residues. Per germline, CDR1 MNHEY and CDR2 SVGEGT. This clonotype was sampled from a human donor in good health. Some clones in this sample may be carry-over from other donors' samples. The material sequenced was memory CD8+ T cells from blood. The rearrangement uses TRBV6-2 or TRBV6-3 and TRBJ2-7. This CDR3 reads CASNDWSYEQYF.